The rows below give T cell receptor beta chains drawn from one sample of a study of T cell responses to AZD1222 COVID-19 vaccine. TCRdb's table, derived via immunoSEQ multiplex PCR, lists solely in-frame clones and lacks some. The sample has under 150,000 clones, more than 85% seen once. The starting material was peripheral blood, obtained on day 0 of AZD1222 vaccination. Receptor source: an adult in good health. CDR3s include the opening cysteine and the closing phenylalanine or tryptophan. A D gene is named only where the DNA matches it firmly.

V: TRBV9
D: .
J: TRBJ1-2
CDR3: CASSAVNSGSDYTF

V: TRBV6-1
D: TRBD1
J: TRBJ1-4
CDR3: CASSERQGREKLFF

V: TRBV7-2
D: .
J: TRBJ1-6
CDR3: CASSLMGGANSPLHF

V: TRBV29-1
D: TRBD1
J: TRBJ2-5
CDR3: CSVSQGLAETQYF

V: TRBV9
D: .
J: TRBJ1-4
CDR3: CASSAPPGAETAGELFF

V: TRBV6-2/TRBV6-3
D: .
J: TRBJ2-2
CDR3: CASSFSRTHTGELFF

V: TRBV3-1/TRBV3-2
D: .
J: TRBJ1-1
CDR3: CASSQDGFLNTEAFF

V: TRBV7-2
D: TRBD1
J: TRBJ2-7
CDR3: CASSSTGIPYEQYF

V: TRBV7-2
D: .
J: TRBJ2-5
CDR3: CASSLVGRTGTPQETQYF

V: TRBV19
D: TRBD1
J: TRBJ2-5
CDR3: CASSRGSEETQYF

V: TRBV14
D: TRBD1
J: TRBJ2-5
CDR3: CASSPGTVGETQYF

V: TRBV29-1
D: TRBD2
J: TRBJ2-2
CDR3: CSVGTSGSWANTGELFF

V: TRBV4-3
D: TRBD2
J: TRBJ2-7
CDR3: CASSQDRLAGAAQYF

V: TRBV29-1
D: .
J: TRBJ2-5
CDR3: CSVEFAQLQETQYF

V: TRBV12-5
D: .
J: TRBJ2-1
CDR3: CASGPSRRQGDNEQFF

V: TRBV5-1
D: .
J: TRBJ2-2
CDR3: CASSAIGDANTGELFF

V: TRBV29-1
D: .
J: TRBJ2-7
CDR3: CSVVGSWSSEQYF

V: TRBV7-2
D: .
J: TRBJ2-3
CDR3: CASSQAPGSNTQYF

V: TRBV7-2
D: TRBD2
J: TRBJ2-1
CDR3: CASSLAFASGSHEQFF

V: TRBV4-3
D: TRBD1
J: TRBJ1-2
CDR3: CASSQTGVRGYTF

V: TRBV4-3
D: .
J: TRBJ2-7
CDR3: CASSQDNQGFSYEQYF

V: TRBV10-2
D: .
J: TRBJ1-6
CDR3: CASSHRESSSPLHF

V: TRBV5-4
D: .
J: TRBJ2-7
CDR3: CASSYTGRNEQYF

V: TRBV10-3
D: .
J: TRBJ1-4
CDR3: CATGGSGEKLFF

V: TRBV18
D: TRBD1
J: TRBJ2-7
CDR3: CASSPGQGRREQYF

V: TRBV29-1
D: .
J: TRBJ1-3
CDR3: CSVVYSETGNTIYF

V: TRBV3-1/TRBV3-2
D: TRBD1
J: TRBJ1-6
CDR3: CASSPPRTGALYNSPLHF

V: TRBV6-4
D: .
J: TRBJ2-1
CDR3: CAGSRKEQISYNEQFF

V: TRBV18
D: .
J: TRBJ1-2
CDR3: CASSPRGHDSWGYTF

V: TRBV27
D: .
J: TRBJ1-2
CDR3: CASSLWRENPKGYGYTF

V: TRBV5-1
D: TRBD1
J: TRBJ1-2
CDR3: CASRWGYRGRISGYTF

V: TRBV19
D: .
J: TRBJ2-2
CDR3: CASSPAQVHTGELFF